Presented here are 30 T cell receptor beta chains from one specimen sequenced in a study of T-cell reconstitution after alpha-beta-depleted transplantation in children. Unique molecular identifiers featured in how the TCRbeta library was prepared. Each CDR3 protein gets one entry after TCRdb re-called the PCR reads with MiXCR. This table holds approximately 350,000 distinct CDR3 sequences, 10% found once. The sequencing used PBMCs from the stem cell graft donor, collected from the stem cell graft. These receptors were collected from a human donor who donated a stem cell graft to a child with acute lymphoblastic leukemia.

In its sample, this clonotype was seen a few times. The chain combines TRBV12-3 or TRBV12-4 with TRBJ2-7; tentative D call: TRBD1 (6 bases). The V end lost 1 base, the J end lost 6 bases, and 10 bases lay between the germline ends. This CDR3 spans 13 amino acids. The CDR3 loop reads CASSLDRVSEQYF. CDR3 sequence (DNA): TGTGCCAGCAGTTTAGACAGGGTTTCCGAGCAGTACTTC.

Written as DNA, the CDR3 is TGCGCCAGCAGCTTGAATCGGGGCTTACCAGATACGCAGTATTTT. It specifies CASSLNRGLPDTQYF. This chain links TRBV5-1 with TRBJ2-3; the D gene could be TRBD1 or TRBD2 (5 bases each). Trimming cost V 1 base and J 4 bases, with 13 bases left between them. CDR1 SGHRS and CDR2 YFSETQ come from the germline V gene. The CDR3 has 15 amino acids.

This clonotype was recorded many times. The chain combines TRBV28 with TRBJ2-1; 8 bases fit TRBD2. CDR3 length: 16 amino acids. J gave up 3 bases and V 5 bases, and 9 bases lay outside the gene matches. Germline V lookup: CDR1 MDHEN, CDR2 SYDVKM. CDR3 sequence reads: CASSLQLAALYNEQFF. The CDR3 DNA reads as TGTGCCAGCAGTCTCCAACTAGCGGCCCTCTACAATGAGCAGTTCTTC. The whole variable domain, filled in from reference TRBV28 and TRBJ2-1, reads DVKVTQSSRYLVKRTGEKVFLECVQDMDHENMFWYRQDPGLGLRLIYFSYDVKMKEKGDIPEGYSVSREKKERFSLILESASTNQTSMYLCASSLQLAALYNEQFFGPGTRLTVL.

The table lists this clonotype with a few counts. This clone may be a read error of a much larger clone one base away. The chain employs TRBV18 and TRBJ2-7, with no clear D. The CDR3 is 16 residues long. Germline V CDR1 and CDR2: KGHSH, LQKENI. The germline V and J ends were trimmed by 4 bases and 3 bases, with 19 bases remaining between them. The CDR3 region is CASSLAIHDTSYEQYF. DNA of the CDR3: TGTGCCAGCTCACTAGCTATTCACGACACCAGCTACGAGCAGTACTTC.

Comments on this clonotype: The junction does not match germline at one end; this may be a read error. V and J are TRBV13 and TRBJ2-1, with D possibly matching TRBD2 (5 bases). Germline CDR1 PRHDT, CDR2 FYEKMQ (reference sequence). There are 15 residues in the CDR3. The CDR3 reads CASSAGDSSHNEQFF. The CDR3, as DNA: TGTGCCAGCAGCGCGGGCGATAGCTCCCACAATGAGCAGTTCTTC.

A few counts support this clonotype. The chain couples TRBV5-1 to TRBJ2-1; 8 bases map to TRBD2. CDR1 and CDR2 (germline): SGHRS, YFSETQ. The V and J ends lost 0 bases and 6 bases, in that order; junction bases with no gene match: 14. The CDR3 covers 18 residues. The CDR3 DNA is TGCGCCAGCAGCTTGGGAACTGGCGGGAGGCGCCCGGCCAATGAGCAGTTCTTC. It translates to CASSLGTGGRRPANEQFF.

This chain links TRBV10-3 with TRBJ2-2; the D gene is possibly TRBD2 (6 bases). Germline V CDR1 and CDR2: ENHRY, SYGVKD. This CDR3 is 14 amino acids long. Trimming removed 8 bases from V and 1 base from J, with 11 bases in between. Here the CDR3 DNA reads TGTGCCATCTCGACGGGGGTGAACACCGGGGAGCTGTTTTTT. Its translation: CAISTGVNTGELFF.

In this sample, this clonotype turned up a few times. CDR3 loop: CSARVSRTSEYIQYF. The CDR3, as DNA: TGCAGTGCTAGAGTATCCCGGACTAGTGAGTACATTCAGTACTTC. This chain connects TRBV20-1 to TRBJ2-4; 7 bases are shared with TRBD2. Per germline, CDR1 DFQATT and CDR2 SNEGSKA (reference sequence). The CDR3 is made up of 15 amino acids. Losses at the gene ends were 1 base for V and 8 bases for J; bases not matched to a gene: 11.

This clonotype was recorded many times. The chain has TRBV7-9 and TRBJ2-1; D is ambiguous. Per the germline V gene, CDR1 is SEHNR and CDR2 is FQNEAQ (reference sequence). V lost 6 bases to trimming and J lost 4 bases, with 10 bases between them. The CDR3 has 13 residues. The CDR3 DNA is TGTGCCAGCAGAGAGGCCGGGTACAATGAGCAGTTCTTC. Amino acid sequence: CASREAGYNEQFF.

This clonotype was counted a few times. The genes are TRBV5-1 and TRBJ1-2, with TRBD1 as a possible D gene (5 bases). The CDR3 loop spans 15 amino acids. CDR1 is SGHRS and CDR2 is YFSETQ in the germline V gene. The V end was cut by 4 bases, the J end by 6 bases, with 19 bases between. Here the CDR3 reads CASSRKDGTKDGYTF. The CDR3 region has the DNA TGCGCCAGCAGCCGCAAAGACGGGACTAAGGATGGCTACACCTTC.

The gene calls are TRBV20-1 and TRBJ2-1, with 11 bases aligning to TRBD2. The CDR3 has 17 residues. J lost 1 base, V lost 1 base, and 6 bases had no gene match. Germline CDR1 reads DFQATT; CDR2 reads SNEGSKA (reference sequence). The CDR3 loop reads CSARVLAGVGSYNEQFF. The CDR3 region has the DNA TGCAGTGCTAGAGTACTAGCGGGAGTCGGATCCTACAATGAGCAGTTCTTC.

J is TRBJ2-5 and V is TRBV27; no reliable D call. The germline V and J ends were trimmed by 6 bases and 3 bases, with 14 bases remaining between them. This CDR3 region has 14 residues. CDR1 is MNHEY and CDR2 is SMNVEV in the germline V gene (reference sequence). The CDR3 sequence: CASSPRHPKETQYF. Here the CDR3 DNA reads TGTGCCAGCAGCCCTCGACACCCAAAAGAGACCCAGTACTTC.

This clonotype was detected a few times. The chain links TRBV10-3 to TRBJ2-1; D remains ambiguous. This CDR3 region has 12 residues. V lost 4 bases and J 4 bases, leaving 5 bases between the germline ends. Germline CDR1 is ENHRY and CDR2 is SYGVKD. CDR3 protein: CAISGGYNEQFF. The CDR3 coding sequence is TGTGCCATCAGTGGTGGTTACAATGAGCAGTTCTTC.

Only a few counts were recorded for this clonotype. J is TRBJ1-1 and V is TRBV29-1, with D tentatively TRBD1 (5 bases). In germline, CDR1 is SQVTM, CDR2 ANQGSEA. The CDR3 has 12 amino acids. The germline V and J ends were trimmed by 4 bases and 4 bases, with 10 bases remaining between them. The CDR3 region has the DNA TGCAGCGTTGCACAGGTCGGCACTGAAGCTTTCTTT. Amino acid sequence: CSVAQVGTEAFF.

V usage is TRBV29-1 and J usage is TRBJ2-5; 7 bases map to TRBD1. The CDR3 runs to 15 residues. The V gene's germline CDR1 is SQVTM and CDR2 ANQGSEA. V dropped 2 bases and J dropped 5; count of bases not matched to a gene: 11. CDR3 sequence reads: CSVEYDDYRGETQYF. Written as DNA, the CDR3 is TGCAGCGTTGAATACGACGACTACAGGGGCGAGACCCAGTACTTC. Full variable domain (missing parts from reference TRBV29-1 and TRBJ2-5): SAVISQKPSRDICQRGTSLTIQCQVDSQVTMMFWYRQQPGQSLTLIATANQGSEATYESGFVIDKFPISRPNLTFSTLTVSNMSPEDSSIYLCSVEYDDYRGETQYFGPGTRLLVL.

This chain links TRBV5-1 with TRBJ1-2; D might be TRBD1 (5 bases). Germline assignment: CDR1 SGHRS and CDR2 YFSETQ. The CDR3 contains 14 residues. Between the trimmed V and J ends, which lost 3 bases and 8 bases, there was a span of 17 bases. CDR3 amino acids: CASSSHQRGLGYTF. For the CDR3, the DNA is TGCGCCAGCAGCTCACACCAGAGGGGCCTCGGCTACACCTTC.

The chain couples TRBV12-3 or TRBV12-4 to TRBJ2-7; either TRBD1 or TRBD2 may supply D (5 bases each). V lost 7 bases to trimming and J lost 4 bases, with 8 bases between them. The CDR3 spans 11 residues. The CDR3 loop reads CASMGEYEQYF. DNA of the CDR3: TGTGCCAGCATGGGGGAATACGAGCAGTACTTC.

This chain joins TRBV28 and TRBJ1-5; D is perhaps TRBD1 (5 bases). Germline V CDR1 and CDR2: MDHEN, SYDVKM. The CDR3 covers 15 residues. V was cut by 5 bases and J by 5 bases, with 16 bases left in between. CDR3 sequence (DNA): TGTGCCAGCAGTCGGCGAATGGGGGAGGATCAGCCCCAGCATTTT. Translated: CASSRRMGEDQPQHF.

This clonotype was observed at least ten times. The CDR3 region is CSAPQPLGGHEQYF. The CDR3 DNA sequence: TGCAGTGCTCCCCAACCATTGGGGGGACACGAGCAGTACTTC. The V call is TRBV20-1, the J call TRBJ2-7; a weak D match, TRBD2 (6 bases). Trimming stripped 5 bases from V and 5 bases from J, with 19 bases between. Germline assignment: CDR1 DFQATT and CDR2 SNEGSKA (reference sequence). The CDR3 loop spans 14 amino acids.

In this sample, this clonotype turned up a few times. This chain uses TRBV6-5 with TRBJ1-5; the D gene is possibly TRBD1 (6 bases). The V end was cut by 10 bases, the J end by 9 bases, with 22 bases between. Germline V gene data show CDR1 as MNHEY and CDR2 as SVGAGI. The CDR3 totals 14 residues. As DNA, the CDR3 is TGTGCCACCGGGGGCCAATGGGGGGGTCCGCCCCAGCATTTT. Its protein product is CATGGQWGGPPQHF.

The rearrangement links TRBV5-1 to TRBJ1-1; D may be TRBD1 (6 bases). The CDR3 is 16 residues long. The germline V gene has CDR1 SGHRS and CDR2 YFSETQ. V lost 5 bases, J lost 2 bases, and 19 bases lay in between. The CDR3 reads CASRGTLRAPNTEAFF. The CDR3 DNA reads as TGCGCCAGCAGGGGGACATTAAGGGCTCCCAACACTGAAGCTTTCTTT.

This clonotype showed up just a few times. This sequence joins TRBV20-1 and TRBJ2-2, with no clear D. The germline V gene has CDR1 DFQATT and CDR2 SNEGSKA (reference sequence). The V and J ends lost 3 bases and 0 bases respectively, with 8 bases between them. The CDR3 has 14 amino acids. The CDR3 is CSASRQSNTGELFF. Here the CDR3 DNA reads TGCAGTGCTAGTCGTCAGTCGAACACCGGGGAGCTGTTTTTT.

The genes are TRBV20-1 and TRBJ2-7; 10 positions agree with TRBD2. J was trimmed by 5 bases and V by 1 base; bases with no gene match: 5. The CDR3 has 14 residues. Germline V gene data show CDR1 as DFQATT and CDR2 as SNEGSKA (reference sequence). The CDR3 region has the DNA TGCAGTGCTAGAGGCCTAGCGGGAGCGGACGAGCAGTACTTC. Its protein is CSARGLAGADEQYF.

V is TRBV5-1 and J is TRBJ1-5, with TRBD1 matching over 10 bases. V lost 4 bases, J lost 7 bases, and 5 bases stayed unmatched. CDR1 is SGHRS and CDR2 is YFSETQ in the germline V gene. This CDR3 has 14 amino acids. This chain's CDR3 is CASSADRGGQPQHF. CDR3 nucleotides: TGCGCCAGCAGCGCGGACAGGGGGGGCCAGCCCCAGCATTTT.

This chain joins TRBV7-3 and TRBJ2-2; no firm D call. The CDR3 runs to 16 residues. The V end lost 5 bases, the J end lost 1 base, and 14 bases lay between the germline ends. Looked up from germline, CDR1 is SGHTA and CDR2 is FQGTGA. CDR3 nucleotide sequence: TGTGCCAGCAGCACAAATCCCCCAGGGAACACCGGGGAGCTGTTTTTT. Its translation is CASSTNPPGNTGELFF.

The chain has TRBV30 and TRBJ1-2; a weak D match, TRBD1 (5 bases). V lost 7 bases to trimming and J lost 1 base, with 13 bases between them. In germline, CDR1 is GTSNPN, CDR2 SVGIG (reference sequence). This CDR3 has 13 amino acids. The CDR3 bases are TGTGCCTCGCCCGGACACTTTAACTATGGCTACACCTTC. Protein product: CASPGHFNYGYTF.

This clonotype showed up many times. The CDR3 loop is CSARDPTSYVYEQYF. The CDR3 bases are TGCAGTGCTAGAGACCCGACTAGTTATGTCTACGAGCAGTACTTC. The V gene is TRBV20-1, the J gene TRBJ2-7, with D possibly matching TRBD2 (6 bases). This CDR3 is built from 15 residues. V gave up 0 bases and J gave up 3 bases, with 15 bases separating them. From germline, CDR1 is DFQATT and CDR2 SNEGSKA (reference sequence).

This clonotype was counted between two and nine times. J is TRBJ2-5 and V is TRBV10-2; perhaps D is TRBD1 or TRBD2 (5 bases each). Germline V gene lookup returns CDR1 WSHSY and CDR2 SAAADI. The CDR3 contains 14 residues. V lost 5 bases and J 2 bases, leaving 12 bases between the germline ends. The CDR3 DNA sequence: TGCGCCAGCAGTTTGCCGGGACGACAAGAGACCCAGTACTTC. Protein product: CASSLPGRQETQYF.

The chain joins TRBV12-3 or TRBV12-4 to TRBJ2-3; the D is unclear. The CDR3 sequence is 20 residues long. Trimming took off 10 bases at V and 0 bases at J, with 32 bases between the two ends. CDR3 DNA sequence: TGTGCCACCATGCTCGGGCGAGTGGGCGTGATTTCCCGTAGCACAGATACGCAGTATTTT. Amino acid sequence: CATMLGRVGVISRSTDTQYF.

The sample holds a few counts of this clonotype. The chain is built from TRBV7-9 and TRBJ1-1; maybe TRBD1 (5 bases). The V end was cut by 5 bases, the J end by 5 bases, with 15 bases between. Germline assignment: CDR1 SEHNR and CDR2 FQNEAQ (reference sequence). There are 14 residues in the CDR3. This CDR3 is CASSPEQGWTEAFF. CDR3 sequence (DNA): TGTGCCAGCAGCCCCGAGCAGGGTTGGACTGAAGCTTTCTTT.